This passage covers 8 T cell receptor beta chains from one sample sequenced in a study of cytomegalovirus exposure and HLA in healthy donors. The PCR made use of 60 Vbeta and 13 Jbeta primers. The method was immunoSEQ multiplex PCR; TCRdb's version includes in-frame clones alone and lacks a portion of them. The data show around 200,000 clones, 60% to 80% seen once. Sequenced material: PBMCs. These receptor sequences come from a male donor in good health and CMV-seronegative.

The chain is built from TRBV5-1 and TRBJ2-1; 10 bases match TRBD2. CDR3 size: 16 residues. J lost 6 bases, V lost 6 bases, and 12 bases had no gene match. CDR1 is SGHRS, CDR2 YFSETQ, per germline. This chain's CDR3 is CASTLASGLALNEQFF. DNA of the CDR3: TGCGCCAGCACTTTGGCTTCGGGACTAGCGCTCAATGAGCAGTTCTTC.

The chain couples TRBV28 to TRBJ2-4; tentatively, D is TRBD2 (5 bases). The CDR3 loop spans 13 amino acids. CDR1 is MDHEN, CDR2 SYDVKM, per germline. V lost 7 bases to trimming and J lost 13 bases, with 20 bases between them. The DNA of the CDR3 is TGTGCCAGCATGGAGGTCCTCACCAGGTTCCAGTACTTC. Translating it yields CASMEVLTRFQYF.

J is TRBJ2-3 and V is TRBV5-6; TRBD1 might be the D (5 bases). This CDR3 contains 14 residues. Looked up from germline, CDR1 is SGHDT and CDR2 is YYEEEE. Trimming took off 2 bases at V and 3 bases at J, with 10 bases between the two ends. As DNA, the CDR3 is TGTGCCAGCAGCTTCACAGGCCAAACAGATACGCAGTATTTT. Its translation: CASSFTGQTDTQYF. Variable domain in full (rest from reference TRBV5-6 and TRBJ2-3): DAGVTQSPTHLIKTRGQQVTLRCSPKSGHDTVSWYQQALGQGPQFIFQYYEEEERQRGNFPDRFSGHQFPNYSSELNVNALLLGDSALYLCASSFTGQTDTQYFGPGTRLTVL.

V usage is TRBV6-5 and J usage is TRBJ2-7; D is undetermined. The CDR3 has 13 residues. V was shortened by 4 bases and J by 2 bases, with 9 bases between the two germline ends. Germline CDR1 is MNHEY and CDR2 is SVGAGI. The CDR3 is CASSSTYAYEQYF. CDR3 coding DNA: TGTGCCAGCAGTTCGACATATGCCTACGAGCAGTACTTC.

V and J are TRBV9 and TRBJ2-3, with 8 bases that match TRBD2. In germline, CDR1 is SGDLS, CDR2 YYNGEE. The V gene end was trimmed by 4 bases and the J gene end by 5 bases; junction bases not matched to a gene: 6. CDR3 length: 14 residues. The chain's CDR3 is CASSNGLAQDTQYF. The CDR3 nucleotides are TGTGCCAGCAGCAACGGACTAGCTCAAGATACGCAGTATTTT.

The V call is TRBV1, the J call TRBJ2-5; TRBD1 reflects the table's D call only, with no check against the DNA. TRBV1 is a listed pseudogene. The CDR3 has 13 residues. The CDR3 DNA sequence: TGCACCAGCAGCCCAAGTGGGGGCCCGACCCAGTACTTC. Its translation: CTSSPSGGPTQYF.

The rearrangement uses TRBV18 and TRBJ2-7; the match to TRBD2 covers 7 bases. The ends lost 3 bases at V and 1 base at J; junction bases unmatched: 15. The CDR3 has 18 amino acids. The germline V gene has CDR1 KGHSH and CDR2 LQKENI. The CDR3 sequence is CASSPEASGIKRSYEQYF. CDR3 bases: TGTGCCAGCTCACCCGAGGCTAGCGGTATTAAGAGGTCCTACGAGCAGTACTTC.

V is TRBV9 and J is TRBJ2-5; D possibly corresponds to TRBD1 (5 bases). Trimming left V 0 bases short and J 3 bases short, with 9 bases between. This CDR3 has 14 amino acids. Germline assignment: CDR1 SGDLS and CDR2 YYNGEE. The CDR3 region is CASSVVGAEETQYF. The CDR3 DNA is TGTGCCAGCAGCGTAGTAGGGGCAGAAGAGACCCAGTACTTC.